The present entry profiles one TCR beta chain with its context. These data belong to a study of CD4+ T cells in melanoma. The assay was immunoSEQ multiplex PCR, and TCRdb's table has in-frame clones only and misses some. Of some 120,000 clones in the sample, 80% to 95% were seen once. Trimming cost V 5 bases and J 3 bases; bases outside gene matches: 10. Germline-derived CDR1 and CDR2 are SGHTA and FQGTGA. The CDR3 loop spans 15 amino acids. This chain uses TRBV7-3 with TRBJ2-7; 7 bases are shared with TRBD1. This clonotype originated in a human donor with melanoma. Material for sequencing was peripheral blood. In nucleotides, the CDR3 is TGTGCCAGCAGCGTAGACGATCAGGGGGTCTACGAGCAGTACTTC. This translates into CASSVDDQGVYEQYF.